Listed here are 24 T cell receptor beta chains from one sample, sequenced in a study of vaccination effects on CD4 cells after COVID-19. No antigen has been assigned to these receptors. Using viral peptide pools, the ViraFEST assay grew out antigen-specific CD4+ T cells prior to sequencing. Culturing for about 9 days preceded CD4+ T cell isolation. The assay was immunoSEQ multiplex PCR, and TCRdb's table has in-frame clones only and misses some. This sample has more than 25,000 clones, with approximately 68% found just once. Material: CD4+ T cells from PBMCs cultured with HCoV-229E spike peptides, obtained before COVID-19 vaccination. Source of these receptors: a human donor who received a COVID-19 vaccine.

CDR3 protein: CASSQSRPGQLSGGELFF. For the CDR3, the DNA is TGTGCCAGCAGCCAATCACGACCTGGACAGCTCTCCGGCGGGGAGCTGTTTTTT. V usage is TRBV3-1 (or the pseudogene TRBV3-2) and J usage is TRBJ2-2, with a weak D call TRBD1 (6 bases). Per the germline V gene, CDR1 is LGHDT and CDR2 is YNNKEL (reference sequence). The V and J ends lost 2 bases and 7 bases respectively, with 23 bases between them. The CDR3 consists of 18 residues.

This clone was found a few times. V is TRBV6-5 and J is TRBJ2-2; 8 bases match TRBD1. Per germline, CDR1 MNHEY and CDR2 SVGAGI. CDR3 length: 14 amino acids. V was pared by 4 bases and J by 6 bases, with 4 bases of the junction left unmatched. CDR3 protein: CASSSRQGPGELFF. CDR3 nucleotide sequence: TGTGCCAGCAGTTCCCGACAGGGGCCCGGGGAGCTGTTTTTT.

The chain recombines TRBV7-9 with TRBJ1-2; 7 positions match TRBD1. The V gene end was trimmed by 5 bases and the J gene end by 3 bases; junction bases not matched to a gene: 12. CDR1 and CDR2 (germline): SEHNR, FQNEAQ (reference sequence). The CDR3 has 16 residues. CDR3 coding DNA: TGTGCCAGCAGCCTCCTATTCCCAGGGGGGGACTATGGCTACACCTTC. It codes for CASSLLFPGGDYGYTF.

The J gene is TRBJ2-7, the V gene TRBV28; 9 bases are shared with TRBD2. Germline V gene sequence: CDR1 MDHEN, CDR2 SYDVKM. The CDR3 totals 15 residues. The V gene end was trimmed by 10 bases and the J gene end by 2 bases; junction bases not matched to a gene: 12. For the CDR3, the DNA is TGTGCCATCGCTCCACTAGCGGGTTCTCCCTACGAGCAGTACTTC. Translation: CAIAPLAGSPYEQYF.

The genes are TRBV3-1 (or the pseudogene TRBV3-2) and TRBJ2-7, with D perhaps TRBD2 (6 bases). Deletions cut 4 bases from V and 2 bases from J, with 12 bases between. CDR1 LGHDT and CDR2 YNNKEL come from the germline V gene (reference sequence). CDR3 length equals 14 residues. The CDR3 protein is CASSRASGAYEQYF. The CDR3 region has the DNA TGTGCCAGCAGCCGAGCCTCGGGGGCCTACGAGCAGTACTTC.

This clone was seen a few times. V is TRBV6-4 and J is TRBJ1-5; no clear D gene. The CDR3 runs 13 residues. The germline V gene has CDR1 MRHNA and CDR2 SNTAGT. Between the trimmed V and J ends, which lost 8 bases and 0 bases, there was a span of 8 bases. CDR3 in amino acids: CASGADSNQPQHF. CDR3 bases: TGTGCCAGCGGTGCGGATAGCAATCAGCCCCAGCATTTT.

The rearrangement links TRBV5-4 to TRBJ1-3, with D unresolved. Trimming pared 0 bases from V and 0 bases from J, leaving 13 bases between. CDR1 is SGHNT, CDR2 YYREEE, per germline (reference sequence). The CDR3 is 17 residues long. CDR3 loop: CASSLVSLGTSGNTIYF. The CDR3 coding sequence is TGTGCCAGCAGCTTGGTTTCGCTAGGAACCTCTGGAAACACCATATATTTT.

This clone was picked up one time. The chain has TRBV12-5 and TRBJ1-4, with 9 bases matching TRBD1. This CDR3 contains 16 residues. V shed 3 bases and J 14 bases; nucleotides not matched to a gene: 16. Germline CDR1 and CDR2: LGHNT and FRNRAP. The CDR3 sequence is CASGFFPGQGTIGLFF. The CDR3 DNA is TGTGCTAGTGGTTTCTTCCCGGGACAGGGTACAATTGGGCTGTTTTTT.

The rearrangement uses TRBV21-1 and TRBJ2-3; the table names TRBD1, a call not compared with the DNA. TRBV21-1 corresponds to a pseudogene. The length of the CDR3 is 16 residues. CDR3 region: CASSHRTGGATDTQYF. The CDR3, as DNA: TGTGCCAGCAGCCACCGGACAGGGGGCGCAACAGATACGCAGTATTTT.

The CDR3 coding sequence is TGTGCCAGCAGGATGGACAGTCCTCCTAACTATGGCTACACCTTC. This sequence encodes CASRMDSPPNYGYTF. The rearrangement joins TRBV7-2 to TRBJ1-2, with D tentatively TRBD1 (6 bases). V dropped 6 bases and J dropped 0 bases, with 14 bases sitting between them. The CDR3 extends over 15 amino acids. Germline V gives CDR1 SGHTA, CDR2 FQGNSA.

This clone was counted a single time. The rearrangement uses TRBV18 and TRBJ1-4; possible D gene TRBD1, 5 bases. The CDR3 length is 14 residues. V was clipped by 3 bases and J by 7 bases, with 12 bases between them. Germline CDR1 and CDR2: KGHSH and LQKENI. The CDR3 nucleotides are TGTGCCAGCTCACCGCCGGCACAGGTTGAAAAACTGTTTTTT. Its translation: CASSPPAQVEKLFF.

The chain links TRBV5-4 to TRBJ2-1, with D tentatively TRBD2 (7 bases). The V and J ends lost 4 bases and 9 bases respectively, with 17 bases between them. In germline, CDR1 is SGHNT, CDR2 YYREEE (reference sequence). The CDR3 spans 14 residues. As DNA, the CDR3 is TGTGCCAGCAGCCCGGAAGGGGGGGGCACTGAGCAGTTCTTC. Its protein is CASSPEGGGTEQFF. The whole variable domain, remainder taken from reference TRBV5-4 and TRBJ2-1, is ETGVTQSPTHLIKTRGQQVTLRCSSQSGHNTVSWYQQALGQGPQFIFQYYREEENGRGNFPPRFSGLQFPNYSSELNVNALELDDSALYLCASSPEGGGTEQFFGPGTRLTVL.

V usage is TRBV16 and J usage is TRBJ2-1; TRBD2 agrees at 15 bases. This CDR3 spans 15 amino acids. V was clipped by 6 bases and J by 3 bases; unmatched bases: 0. Looked up from germline, CDR1 is KGHSY and CDR2 is FQNENV. CDR3: CASRGLAGGYNEQFF. The CDR3 bases are TGTGCCAGCAGGGGACTAGCGGGGGGCTACAATGAGCAGTTCTTC.

The chain has TRBV30 and TRBJ2-7; 7 bases fit TRBD1. Germline V gene sequence: CDR1 GTSNPN, CDR2 SVGIG (reference sequence). The V gene end was trimmed by 2 bases and the J gene end by 3 bases; junction bases not matched to a gene: 7. The CDR3 spans 14 residues. The CDR3 loop is CAWSSQGSVYEQYF. The CDR3 DNA is TGTGCCTGGAGTTCACAGGGGAGCGTCTACGAGCAGTACTTC.

The chain is built from TRBV12-3 or TRBV12-4 and TRBJ1-5; no reliable D call. The CDR3 covers 13 residues. Trimming removed 3 bases at V and 3 bases at J, with 6 bases between. The CDR3 DNA reads as TGTGCCAGCAGTTTCGGGTACAATCAGCCCCAGCATTTT. As protein: CASSFGYNQPQHF.

The chain has TRBV6-6 and TRBJ1-1; D is perhaps TRBD1 (6 bases). V was shortened by 0 bases and J by 0 bases, with 11 bases between the two germline ends. The germline gives CDR1 MNHNY, CDR2 SVGAGI (reference sequence). The CDR3 is 16 residues long. CDR3 in DNA: TGTGCCAGCAGTTACTCGAGAGGACAGCTGAACACTGAAGCTTTCTTT. Its translation: CASSYSRGQLNTEAFF.

The chain carries TRBV18 and TRBJ2-5, with D possibly being TRBD1 (6 bases). CDR1 KGHSH and CDR2 LQKENI come from the germline V gene. The CDR3 has 14 residues. V shed 4 bases and J shed 5 bases, with 14 bases lying between them. DNA for the CDR3: TGTGCCAGCTCACGTTCTGGACAGCGGGAGACCCAGTACTTC. It yields the protein CASSRSGQRETQYF. Supplemented by reference TRBV18 and TRBJ2-5, the full variable domain reads NAGVMQNPRHLVRRRGQEARLRCSPMKGHSHVYWYRQLPEEGLKFMVYLQKENIIDESGMPKERFSAEFPKEGPSILRIQQVVRGDSAAYFCASSRSGQRETQYFGPGTRLLVL.

J is TRBJ1-1 and V is TRBV27, with a possible D match to TRBD1 (5 bases). The V gene's germline CDR1 is MNHEY and CDR2 SMNVEV (reference sequence). This CDR3 comprises 19 residues. Trimming left V 4 bases short and J 6 bases short, with 30 bases between. The CDR3 spells CASSSQAHTSWQRGAEAFF. CDR3 DNA: TGTGCCAGCAGTTCACAAGCCCATACCTCCTGGCAACGGGGGGCTGAAGCTTTCTTT.

The chain combines TRBV7-2 with TRBJ2-1; maybe TRBD2 (6 bases). There are 15 residues in the CDR3. The V gene lost 1 base and the J gene lost 6 bases, with 13 bases spanning the gap. Per the germline V gene, CDR1 is SGHTA and CDR2 is FQGNSA. The CDR3 is CASSLVYGSINEQFF. CDR3 nucleotides: TGTGCCAGCAGCTTAGTTTACGGGAGCATCAATGAGCAGTTCTTC.

This clone appeared a single time. The chain recombines TRBV28 with TRBJ1-2, with 9 positions matching TRBD1. Unmatched junction bases numbered 15, after V lost 8 bases and J lost 5 bases. The CDR3 consists of 16 residues. CDR1 and CDR2 from the germline V gene are MDHEN and SYDVKM. The CDR3: CASYFPPGQGWYGYTF. The CDR3 nucleotides are TGTGCCAGCTACTTTCCCCCTGGACAGGGGTGGTATGGCTACACCTTC.

The V gene is TRBV6-5, the J gene TRBJ2-7; no reliable D call. CDR1 is MNHEY and CDR2 is SVGAGI in the germline V gene. The CDR3 length is 14 residues. The V and J ends lost 5 bases and 1 base respectively, with 12 bases between them. CDR3 coding DNA: TGTGCCAGCAGTCGGCGGTACGGTTCCTACGAGCAGTACTTC. Protein: CASSRRYGSYEQYF.

The chain is built from TRBV15 and TRBJ1-2, with 7 bases fitting TRBD1. Trimming at V came to 1 base and at J to 7 bases, leaving 15 bases not matched to a gene. Germline CDR1 reads LNHNV; CDR2 reads YYDKDF (reference sequence). The CDR3 loop spans 17 amino acids. In nucleotides, the CDR3 is TGTGCCACCAGCAGAGCCCATTCCGGGACAGCCTCGGGTGGCTACACCTTC. Its protein product is CATSRAHSGTASGGYTF. The complete variable domain, with remaining parts taken from reference TRBV15 and TRBJ1-2, reads DAMVIQNPRYQVTQFGKPVTLSCSQTLNHNVMYWYQQKSSQAPKLLFHYYDKDFNNEADTPDNFQSRRPNTSFCFLDIRSPGLGDTAMYLCATSRAHSGTASGGYTFGSGTRLTVV.

This chain links TRBV2 with TRBJ2-4, with D perhaps TRBD1 (6 bases). Germline CDR1 is SNHLY and CDR2 is FYNNEI. V dropped 6 bases and J dropped 6 bases, with 12 bases sitting between them. This CDR3 is 13 amino acids long. CDR3 DNA sequence: TGTGCCAGCAGCCTGGACAGCCTAAACATTCAGTACTTC. Protein product: CASSLDSLNIQYF.

This clone was seen a few times. The chain links TRBV24-1 to TRBJ1-5; no firm D call. Germline V gene lookup returns CDR1 KGHDR and CDR2 SFDVKD. The CDR3 runs 10 residues. V was shortened by 7 bases and J by 7 bases, with 4 bases between the two germline ends. Here the CDR3 DNA reads TGTGCCACCAGCCGGCAGCCCCAGCATTTT. As protein: CATSRQPQHF.